This TCR beta chain was profiled in a study of TIL therapy for anti-PD-1-resistant metastatic lung cancer. In the study overall: Tumors had a median PD-L1 proportion score of 4.5% to 7%. Study-level results: Treatment-naive, never-smoker and oncogene-addicted patients were overrepresented in this highly selected cohort.

V was cut by 0 bases and J by 4 bases, with 13 bases left in between. The length of the CDR3 is 15 residues. Looked up from germline, CDR1 is LGHNA and CDR2 is YNFKEQ. With respect to this clone: The antigen remains undetermined.

The sample's time point: pre-treatment sample, taken before nivolumab and TIL therapy. Most excised metastases sampled were pleural nodules or supraclavicular lymph nodes. Sequencing used immunoSEQ v3. Measured with immunoSEQ multiplex PCR; TCRdb has only the in-frame clones, and not every one. The sample lists about 95,000 clones, roughly 65% occurring once. The sequence derives from a person aged 25 to 80 with non-small cell lung cancer. Sample: tumor tissue, taken at baseline. This chain links TRBV4-2 with TRBJ2-7; D unclear. The DNA of the CDR3 is TGTGCCAGCAGCCAAGATGACACAACCGGTTACGAGCAGTACTTC. Translating it yields CASSQDDTTGYEQYF.